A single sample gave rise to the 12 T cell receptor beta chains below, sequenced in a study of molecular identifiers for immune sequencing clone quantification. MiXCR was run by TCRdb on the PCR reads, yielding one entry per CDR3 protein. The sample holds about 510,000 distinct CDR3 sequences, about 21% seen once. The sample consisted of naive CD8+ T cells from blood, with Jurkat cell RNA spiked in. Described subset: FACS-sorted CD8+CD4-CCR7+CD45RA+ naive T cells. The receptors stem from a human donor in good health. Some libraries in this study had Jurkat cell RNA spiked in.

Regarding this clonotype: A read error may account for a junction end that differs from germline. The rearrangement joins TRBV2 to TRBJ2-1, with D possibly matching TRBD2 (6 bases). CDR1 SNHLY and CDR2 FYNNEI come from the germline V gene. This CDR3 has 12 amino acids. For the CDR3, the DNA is TGTGCCGGCAGTGACGCGGGGAATGAGCAGTTCTTC. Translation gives CAGSDAGNEQFF.

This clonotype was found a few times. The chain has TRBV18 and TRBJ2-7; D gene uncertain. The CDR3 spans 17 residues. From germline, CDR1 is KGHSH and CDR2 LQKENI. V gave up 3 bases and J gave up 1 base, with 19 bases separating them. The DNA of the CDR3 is TGTGCCAGCTCACCCCCACGGTCTGGATATCTTTCCTACGAGCAGTACTTC. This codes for CASSPPRSGYLSYEQYF.

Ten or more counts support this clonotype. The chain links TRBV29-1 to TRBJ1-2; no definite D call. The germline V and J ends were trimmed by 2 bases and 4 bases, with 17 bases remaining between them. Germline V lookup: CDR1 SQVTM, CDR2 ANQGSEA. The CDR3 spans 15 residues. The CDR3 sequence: CSVERLVGLSYGYTF. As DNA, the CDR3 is TGCAGCGTTGAAAGGTTGGTAGGGCTGAGCTATGGCTACACCTTC.

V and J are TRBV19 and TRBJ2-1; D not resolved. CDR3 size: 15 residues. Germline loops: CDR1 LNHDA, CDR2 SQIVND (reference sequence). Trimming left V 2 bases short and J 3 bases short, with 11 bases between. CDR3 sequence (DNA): TGTGCCAGTAGTATAATCTTGGGGAACTACAATGAGCAGTTCTTC. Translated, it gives CASSIILGNYNEQFF. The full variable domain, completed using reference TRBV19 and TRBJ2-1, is DGGITQSPKYLFRKEGQNVTLSCEQNLNHDAMYWYRQDPGQGLRLIYYSQIVNDFQKGDIAEGYSVSREKKESFPLTVTSAQKNPTAFYLCASSIILGNYNEQFFGPGTRLTVL.

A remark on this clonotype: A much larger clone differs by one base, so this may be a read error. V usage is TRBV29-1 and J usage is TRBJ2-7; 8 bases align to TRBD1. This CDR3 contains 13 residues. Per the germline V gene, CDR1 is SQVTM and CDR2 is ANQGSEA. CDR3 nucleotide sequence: TGCGGCGTTGCCGGGACAGGAGTCTACGAGCAGTACTTC. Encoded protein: CGVAGTGVYEQYF.

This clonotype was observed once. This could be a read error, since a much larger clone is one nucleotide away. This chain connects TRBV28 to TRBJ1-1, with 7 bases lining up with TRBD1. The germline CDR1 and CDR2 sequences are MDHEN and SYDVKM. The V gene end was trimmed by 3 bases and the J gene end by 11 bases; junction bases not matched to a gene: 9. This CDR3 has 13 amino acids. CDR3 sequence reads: CASSFDTRRGAFF. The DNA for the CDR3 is TGTGCCAGCAGTTTTGACACGCGCAGGGGGGCTTTCTTT.

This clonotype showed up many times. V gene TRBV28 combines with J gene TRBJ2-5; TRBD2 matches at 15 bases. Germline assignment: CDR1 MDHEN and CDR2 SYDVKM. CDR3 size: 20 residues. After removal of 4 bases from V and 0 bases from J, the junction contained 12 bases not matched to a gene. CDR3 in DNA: TGTGCCAGCAGTTCCTACCATTTAGGACTAGCGGGGGGGCACCAAGAGACCCAGTACTTC. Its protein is CASSSYHLGLAGGHQETQYF.

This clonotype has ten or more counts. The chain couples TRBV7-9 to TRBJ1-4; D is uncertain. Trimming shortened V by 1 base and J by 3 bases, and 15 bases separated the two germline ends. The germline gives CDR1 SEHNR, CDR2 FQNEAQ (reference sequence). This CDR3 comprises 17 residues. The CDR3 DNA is TGTGCCAGCAGCTTAGGTGGTCTCGGTTTGGCTAATGAAAAACTGTTTTTT. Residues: CASSLGGLGLANEKLFF.

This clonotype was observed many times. CDR3 sequence (DNA): TGTGCCAGCAGCCCCCCAGTGGAAGATACGCAGTATTTT. It translates to CASSPPVEDTQYF. The J gene is TRBJ2-3, the V gene TRBV7-9; no clear D gene. Germline-derived CDR1 and CDR2 are SEHNR and FQNEAQ (reference sequence). The V gene lost 5 bases and the J gene lost 5 bases, with 11 bases spanning the gap. The length of the CDR3 is 13 residues.

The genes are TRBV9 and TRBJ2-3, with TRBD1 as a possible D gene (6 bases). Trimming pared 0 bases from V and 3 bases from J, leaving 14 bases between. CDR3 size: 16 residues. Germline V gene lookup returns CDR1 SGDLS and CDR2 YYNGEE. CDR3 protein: CASSVEGRGRTDTQYF. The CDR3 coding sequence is TGTGCCAGCAGCGTAGAGGGCAGGGGAAGAACAGATACGCAGTATTTT.

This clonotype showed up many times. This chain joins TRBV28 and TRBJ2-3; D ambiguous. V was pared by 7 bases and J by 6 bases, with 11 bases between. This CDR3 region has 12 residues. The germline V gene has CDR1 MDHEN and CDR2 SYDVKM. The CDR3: CASNTLADTQYF. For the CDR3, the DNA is TGTGCCAGCAATACGTTGGCGGATACGCAGTATTTT.

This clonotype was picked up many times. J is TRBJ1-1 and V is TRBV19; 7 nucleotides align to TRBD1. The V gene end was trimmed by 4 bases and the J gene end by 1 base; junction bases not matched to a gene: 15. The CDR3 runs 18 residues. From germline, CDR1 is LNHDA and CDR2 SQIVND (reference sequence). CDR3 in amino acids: CASSTGQPEGITNTEAFF. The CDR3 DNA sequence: TGTGCCAGTAGTACGGGACAGCCCGAGGGGATTACGAACACTGAAGCTTTCTTT.